Here is one TCR beta chain with its context. Its target is not known. Each sample yielded at least 6 million isolated PBMCs. Together with a sample-barcoded 5' primer, a J-beta primer mix was included in a second PCR lasting roughly 6 to 12 cycles. Each CDR3 protein gets one entry after TCRdb re-called the 5' RACE reads with MiXCR. The sample shows approximately 850,000 distinct CDR3 sequences, roughly 44% of them seen only once. Germline V gene sequence: CDR1 SGHTA, CDR2 FQGNSA. This CDR3 contains 15 residues. Trimming took 2 bases from V and 1 from J; bases not matched to a gene: 2. The data derive from a study of blood T cells in healthy people across ages. Study-wide points: Per million T cells, the diversity of TCR beta decreased roughly linearly as age advanced. A greater number of naive CD4+ cells and higher diversity distinguished long-lived donors from aged donors.

The rearrangement joins TRBV7-2 to TRBJ2-3, with 8 positions matching TRBD1. Material for sequencing was blood. This sequence originates from a man aged 60-69 years in good health. CDR3 amino acids: CASSLPTGGTDTQYF. CDR3 bases: TGTGCCAGCAGCTTACCGACAGGGGGCACAGATACGCAGTATTTT.